This T cell receptor (beta chain) was sequenced during a study of beta chain features in type 1 diabetes. The sample holds a few counts of this clone. V was cut by 4 bases and J by 5 bases, with 11 bases left in between. The CDR3 contains 13 residues. Per germline, CDR1 SGHTA and CDR2 FQGTGA. The whole isolated RNA underwent reverse transcription, so sequencing captured expressed TCRB transcripts. The table came from immunoSEQ multiplex PCR; TCRdb's copy has only in-frame clones and leaves some out. The sample yields about 220,000 clones, roughly a tenth seen once. The sequence came from a man between 18 and 35 years old in good health. V usage is TRBV7-3 and J usage is TRBJ1-1; D gene ambiguous. Sequenced input: central memory CD4+ T cells from blood. As DNA, the CDR3 is TGTGCCAGCAGCTCGGGAATGAGGACTGAAGCTTTCTTT. Translated: CASSSGMRTEAFF.